This entry describes one T cell receptor beta chain. Antigen: not known. This table comes from immunoSEQ multiplex PCR, and its TCRdb copy is limited to in-frame clones, with some not included. This sample has around 90,000 clones, with 85% to 95% found just once. These data are taken from a study of graft-versus-host responses after intestinal transplantation. Sample: unstimulated CD8+ T cells sorted from spleen or lymph node cells, taken before intestinal transplant. This receptor was obtained from a human donor who received an intestinal transplant.

The CDR3 region has the DNA TGCGCCAGCAGCCCTCACGGAGGAGGGTACACTGAAGCTTTCTTT. Translated: CASSPHGGGYTEAFF. V usage is TRBV4-1 and J usage is TRBJ1-1; unclear D gene. Germline lookup yields CDR1 MGHRA and CDR2 YSYEKL. This CDR3 is 15 amino acids long. Trimming removed 4 bases from V and 3 bases from J, with 15 bases in between.